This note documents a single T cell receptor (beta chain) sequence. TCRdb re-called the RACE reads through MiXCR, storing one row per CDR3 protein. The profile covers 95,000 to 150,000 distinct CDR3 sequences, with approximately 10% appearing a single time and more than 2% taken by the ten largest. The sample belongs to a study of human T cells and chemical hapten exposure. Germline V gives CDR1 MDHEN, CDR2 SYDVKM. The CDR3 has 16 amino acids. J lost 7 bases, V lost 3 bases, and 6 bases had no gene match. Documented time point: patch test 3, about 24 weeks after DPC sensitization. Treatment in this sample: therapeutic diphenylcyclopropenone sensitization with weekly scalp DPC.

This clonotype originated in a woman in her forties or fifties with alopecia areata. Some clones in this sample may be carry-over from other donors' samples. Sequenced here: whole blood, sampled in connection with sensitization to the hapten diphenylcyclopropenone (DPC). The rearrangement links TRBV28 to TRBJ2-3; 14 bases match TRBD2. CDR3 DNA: TGTGCCAGCAGTTTCGGGACTAGCGGGAGCTTGAATACGCAGTATTTT. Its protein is CASSFGTSGSLNTQYF.